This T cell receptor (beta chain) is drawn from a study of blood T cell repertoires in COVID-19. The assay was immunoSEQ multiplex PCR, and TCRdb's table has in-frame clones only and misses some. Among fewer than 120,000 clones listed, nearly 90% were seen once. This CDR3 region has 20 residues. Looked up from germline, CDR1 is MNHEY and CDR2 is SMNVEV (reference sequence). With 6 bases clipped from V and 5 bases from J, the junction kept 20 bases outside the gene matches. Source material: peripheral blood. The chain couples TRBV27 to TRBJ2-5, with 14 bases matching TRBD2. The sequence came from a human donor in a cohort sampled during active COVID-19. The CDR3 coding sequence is TGTGCCAGCAGCCCAAGAAGAACCGGGACTAGCGGGAGAACATTGGAGACCCAGTACTTC. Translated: CASSPRRTGTSGRTLETQYF.